This entry is about one TCR beta chain. The sample comes from a study of CD8+ T cells in alopecia areata. As to treatment: oral pan-JAK inhibitor, 5-10 mg twice daily. Collection of lesional scalp punch biopsies and peripheral blood was performed in alopecia areata patients. Extraction of RNA preceded its reverse transcription into cDNA, which served as the sequencing template. TCRdb's copy holds only in-frame clones and misses some; the assay was immunoSEQ multiplex PCR. The sample holds some 200,000 clones, 45% to 75% seen once. The source of this sequence is a human donor with alopecia areata. The sequencing here drew on CD4+ T cells sorted from blood, taken at week 4, from a patient treated with tofacitinib.

CDR3 nucleotide sequence: TGCGCCAGCAGCCAAGGATGGGGAGGAGGAGAGACCCAGTACTTC. It yields the protein CASSQGWGGGETQYF. This chain joins TRBV4-1 and TRBJ2-5; a weak D match, TRBD2 (6 bases). Germline V gene lookup returns CDR1 MGHRA and CDR2 YSYEKL. The CDR3 covers 15 residues. V dropped 1 base and J dropped 4 bases, with 13 bases sitting between them.